This T cell receptor beta chain was identified in a study of cytomegalovirus exposure and HLA in healthy donors. Looking at the study overall: Approximately 190 million T cells yielded some 100 million unique TCR beta sequences, as an earlier analysis found.

A multiplex PCR was run with 60 Vbeta primers and 13 Jbeta primers. Libraries were prepared by immunoSEQ multiplex PCR; TCRdb keeps only in-frame clonotypes and omits some of them. This sample has some 120,000 clones, with approximately 81% found just once. General study results and limits: In an earlier analysis, about 87% or about 30%: the productive usage of most TCR beta V segments. There were some public TCRs occurring in many donors, but most TCR sequences were rare. Among immune exposure information, only CMV serostatus was available.

Points on this clone: No antigen is known for it.

The V end lost 0 bases, the J end lost 5 bases, and 9 bases lay between the germline ends. Germline-derived CDR1 and CDR2 are SGHRS and YFSETQ. The CDR3 is 14 residues long. The source of this sequence is a man in his late teens or twenties in good health and CMV-seropositive. The sequenced sample consisted of PBMCs. This rearrangement joins TRBV5-1 to TRBJ2-1; D possibly corresponds to TRBD1 (5 bases). DNA of the CDR3: TGCGCCAGCAGCTTGGTTCAGGGCCACAATGAGCAGTTCTTC. Residues: CASSLVQGHNEQFF.